The rows below give T cell receptor beta chains drawn from one sample of a study of cytomegalovirus exposure and HLA in healthy donors. The data were produced by immunoSEQ multiplex PCR, yet TCRdb's version contains in-frame clones alone and is incomplete. The sample lists over 85,000 clones, about three fifths occurring once. The source material was PBMCs. The source of these receptors is a human donor in good health. CDR3s include the opening cysteine and the closing phenylalanine or tryptophan. D genes are given only for firm matches. Not all rows give a size; the values are once, few, many and, for expanded clones, a class.

j_call	d_call	v_call	clone_size	cdr3_aa	cdr3_nt
TRBJ1-5	NA	TRBV2	NA	CASSQGSNQPQHF	TGTGCCAGCAGCCAGGGGAGCAATCAGCCCCAGCATTTT
TRBJ2-1	TRBD2	TRBV4-1	NA	CASSPPSGRNYNEQFF	TGCGCCAGCAGCCCTCCTAGCGGGAGGAACTACAATGAGCAGTTCTTC
TRBJ2-7	NA	TRBV6-1	NA	CASSEAGEADPYEQYF	TGTGCCAGCAGTGAAGCAGGTGAGGCAGATCCCTACGAGCAGTACTTC
TRBJ1-5	NA	TRBV28	NA	CASSLLTQASNQPQHF	TGTGCCAGCAGTTTACTTACCCAGGCCAGCAATCAGCCCCAGCATTTT
TRBJ1-4	TRBD1	TRBV19	NA	CASSLWTGINEKLFF	TGTGCCAGTAGTCTATGGACAGGGATTAATGAAAAACTGTTTTTT
TRBJ2-5	NA	TRBV5-1	NA	CASSLSYQETQYF	TGCGCCAGCAGCCTGTCCTATCAAGAGACCCAGTACTTC
TRBJ1-1	TRBD1	TRBV15	NA	CATSIPGTGANTEAFF	TGTGCCACCAGCATCCCCGGGACAGGGGCGAACACTGAAGCTTTCTTT
TRBJ2-5	TRBD1	TRBV6-7	few	CASSYGTGTEETQYF	TGTGCCAGCAGTTACGGGACAGGGACTGAGGAGACCCAGTACTTC
TRBJ1-1	TRBD1	TRBV5-1	NA	CASSSTGVGTEAFF	TGCGCCAGCAGCAGCACAGGGGTGGGCACTGAAGCTTTCTTT
TRBJ2-5	TRBD1	TRBV4-2	once	CASSQKGQGPIAETQYF	TGTGCCAGCAGCCAAAAGGGACAGGGACCCATTGCGGAGACTCAGTACTTC
TRBJ2-7	TRBD2	TRBV14	NA	CASSQDWGGSGITYEQYF	TGTGCCAGCAGCCAAGATTGGGGAGGCAGCGGGATAACCTACGAGCAGTACTTC
TRBJ2-7	NA	TRBV19	NA	CASSNGETGYEQYF	TGTGCCAGTAGTAACGGCGAGACAGGCTACGAGCAGTACTTC
TRBJ2-1	TRBD2	TRBV9	once	CASSVAGGQSYNEQFF	TGTGCCAGCAGCGTGGCGGGAGGGCAATCCTACAATGAGCAGTTCTTC
TRBJ1-2	NA	TRBV29-1	NA	CSVELISGAGGYTF	TGCAGCGTTGAATTAATATCAGGGGCGGGCGGCTACACCTTC
TRBJ2-7	TRBD1	TRBV5-4	NA	CASSADRVKVSEQYF	TGTGCCAGCAGCGCAGACAGGGTAAAAGTGAGCGAGCAGTACTTC
TRBJ2-1	NA	TRBV7-9	NA	CASSFGGEQFF	TGTGCCAGCAGCTTCGGCGGTGAGCAGTTCTTC
TRBJ2-5	NA	TRBV9	NA	CASSVAGTGVGETQYF	TGTGCCAGCAGCGTAGCTGGTACGGGAGTGGGGGAGACCCAGTACTTC
TRBJ1-1	TRBD1	TRBV27	NA	CASSLQGVVNTEAFF	TGTGCCAGCAGTTTACAGGGGGTGGTGAACACTGAAGCTTTCTTT
TRBJ1-4	NA	TRBV30	NA	CAWNGNHEKLFF	TGTGCCTGGAACGGTAATCATGAAAAACTGTTTTTT